This passage covers 3 T cell receptor beta chains from one sample sequenced in a study of type 1 and type 2 diabetes patients (dated by TCRdb to the mid-2010s). This sample was sequenced with an Illumina MiSeq. TCRbeta CDR3 amplification used genomic DNA from the sorted T cell subsets as template. Multiplex PCR with 30 forward and 13 reverse primers amplified the TCRbeta CDR3 region. TCRdb passed the public sequencing reads through fastp at Q25 and MiXCR, retaining productive beta sequences. CDR3 protein sequences are deduplicated, and each keeps its most common genes and DNA. Across this sample there are about 250,000 distinct CDR3 sequences, with more than 45% seen only once. The ten top clones hold roughly an eighth of the sample. What was sequenced was peripheral blood mononuclear cells (PBMCs). The source is a man between 18 and 29 years old with type 2 diabetes.

The CDR3 DNA reads TGCAGTGCTGAGGGCATGAACACTGAAGCTTTCTTT. This translates into CSAEGMNTEAFF. The chain has TRBV20-1 and TRBJ1-1; no clear D. This CDR3 is 12 amino acids long. Looked up from germline, CDR1 is DFQATT and CDR2 is SNEGSKA (reference sequence). The ends were cut back, 5 bases at V and 0 bases at J, with 7 bases in the middle.

The chain combines TRBV7-2 with TRBJ2-7, with 12 bases fitting TRBD1. V trimming: 5 bases; J trimming: 5 bases; junction bases outside the gene matches: 10. Germline CDR1 and CDR2: SGHTA and FQGNSA. The CDR3 is 16 residues long. The DNA of the CDR3 is TGTGCCAGCAGCAAAACCGGGACAGGGGGCCCCCACGAGCAGTACTTC. Translating it yields CASSKTGTGGPHEQYF.

This clonotype was seen a handful of times. The chain couples TRBV19 to TRBJ1-1; D is ambiguous. The CDR3 contains 13 residues. Germline lookup yields CDR1 LNHDA and CDR2 SQIVND (reference sequence). V was pared by 2 bases and J by 7 bases, with 11 bases between. CDR3 sequence (DNA): TGTGCCAGTAGTATATCCCCCGAAGGTGAAGCTTTCTTT. Translation: CASSISPEGEAFF. The full variable domain, completed using reference TRBV19 and TRBJ1-1, is DGGITQSPKYLFRKEGQNVTLSCEQNLNHDAMYWYRQDPGQGLRLIYYSQIVNDFQKGDIAEGYSVSREKKESFPLTVTSAQKNPTAFYLCASSISPEGEAFFGQGTRLTVV.